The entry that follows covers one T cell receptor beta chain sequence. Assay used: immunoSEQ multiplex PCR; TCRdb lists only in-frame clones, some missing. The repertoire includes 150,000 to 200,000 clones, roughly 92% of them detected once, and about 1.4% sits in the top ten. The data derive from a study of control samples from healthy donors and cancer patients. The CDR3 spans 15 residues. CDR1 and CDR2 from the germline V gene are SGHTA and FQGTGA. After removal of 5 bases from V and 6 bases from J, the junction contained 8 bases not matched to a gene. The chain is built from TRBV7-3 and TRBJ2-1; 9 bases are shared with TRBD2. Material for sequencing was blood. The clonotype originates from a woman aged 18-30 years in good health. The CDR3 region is CASSPRGGGGNEQFF. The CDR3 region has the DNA TGTGCCAGCAGCCCAAGGGGCGGGGGGGGCAATGAGCAGTTCTTC.